Sequencing of this T cell receptor (beta chain) was carried out in a study of blood T cell repertoires in COVID-19. Clones were sequenced by immunoSEQ multiplex PCR, and TCRdb holds only the in-frame ones, with some missing. Here the sample spans 70,000 or so clones, 79% being singletons. The TCR sequence derives from a human donor in a cohort sampled during active COVID-19. The sample taken for sequencing was peripheral blood.

CDR3 residues: CASSKRGINEQYF. The CDR3, as DNA: TGCGCCAGCAGCAAAAGAGGGATCAACGAGCAGTACTTC. V gene TRBV10-1 combines with J gene TRBJ2-7; TRBD2 is a possible D gene (5 bases). This CDR3 has 13 residues. V was shortened by 6 bases and J by 5 bases, with 14 bases between the two germline ends. Germline lookup yields CDR1 WNHNN and CDR2 SYGVQD (reference sequence).